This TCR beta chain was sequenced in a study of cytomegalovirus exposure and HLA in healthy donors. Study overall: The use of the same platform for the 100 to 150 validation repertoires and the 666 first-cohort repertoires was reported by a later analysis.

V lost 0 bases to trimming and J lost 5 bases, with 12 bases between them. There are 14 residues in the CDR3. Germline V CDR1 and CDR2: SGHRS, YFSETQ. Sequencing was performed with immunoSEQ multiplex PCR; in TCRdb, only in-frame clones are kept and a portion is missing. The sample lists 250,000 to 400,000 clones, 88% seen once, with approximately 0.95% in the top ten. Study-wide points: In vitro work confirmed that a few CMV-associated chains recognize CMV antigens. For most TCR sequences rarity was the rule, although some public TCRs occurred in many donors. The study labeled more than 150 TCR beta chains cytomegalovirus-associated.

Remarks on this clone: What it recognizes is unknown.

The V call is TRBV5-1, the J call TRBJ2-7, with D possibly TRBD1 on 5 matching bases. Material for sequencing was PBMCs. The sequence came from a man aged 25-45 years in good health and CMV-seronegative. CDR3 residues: CASSLGGASNEQYF. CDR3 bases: TGCGCCAGCAGCTTGGGGGGCGCCTCAAACGAGCAGTACTTC.